Sequencing of this T cell receptor (beta chain) was carried out in a study of blood T cell repertoires in COVID-19 (dated by TCRdb to the early 2020s). Broadly, across the study: For ImmuneRACE Cohort 3, a participant was defined as recovered based on two consecutive negative NP/OP PCR tests, clearance by a healthcare professional, or resolution of symptoms. Collaborator samples came from the United States, Italy and Spain and covered acute and convalescent phases of COVID-19. The prospective study material was composed of cDNA or gDNA derived from T cells, B-cell-depleted T cells, or PBMCs. Deeply sampled blood TCRbeta repertoires from subjects exposed to, actively infected with, or recovered from COVID-19 were included in the dataset. A freely available public database, intended as a resource for researchers studying the immune response to SARS-CoV-2, is where the repertoires were released. The samples were drawn from two sources: the first 160 participants of the ongoing ImmuneRACE study, and over 1,000 subjects contributed by 6 global collaborators. Sample metadata almost always included a de-identified subject ID, COVID-19 status, age in years and sex. Where available, HLA class I and class II types were taken from metadata supplied by the sample provider and were not determined by assay-based typing. Summary of the overall study and its limitations: The quantity of clinical and demographic metadata differed by source and by participant and was supplied without curation.

In the prospective study, participants were roughly 18 to 100 years old, resided in 20 to 30 geographic areas of the United States, and were enrolled through a virtual design. In the prospective study, participants were assigned to cohorts based on the clinical history participants reported in a screening survey and a study questionnaire. Mobile phlebotomists in the prospective study collected whole blood, serum and a nasopharyngeal or oropharyngeal swab from every participant. Additional blood draws and questionnaires over a 2-month period could optionally be provided by prospective study participants. Before DNA extraction, prospective study blood samples were shipped either frozen or at room temperature. The CDR3 measures 14 amino acids from cysteine to phenylalanine. The kept DNA is CDR3 alone, 42 bases in frame from the first base. Trimming costs V 6 bases and J 5 bases, and their ends lie 13 bases apart. The germline V gene gives CDR1 as MNHEY and CDR2 as SVGAGI.

This clone appeared a single time. The target of this receptor is not known. Base qualities are missing; no much larger clone stands one base away. TCRbeta CDR3 regions were amplified from genomic DNA using the immunoSEQ Assay, a bias-controlled multiplex PCR. For the original study's pipeline: Within the assay, amplification of reference gene primers was used to estimate how many nucleated cells each sample contained. To quantify the absolute abundance of each unique TCRbeta CDR3 rearrangement, sequence reads were collapsed and filtered. For each sample, productive Simpson clonality was calculated as the square root of Simpson's diversity index over productive rearrangements. This is the immuneACCESS table as TCRdb keeps it, with only in-frame sequences that have V and J called. A part of the clones is gone; compared with another copy, unresolved V genes explain less than half, and the rest is unexplained. The V and J calls and clone size were taken over from that table, and D and trimming were inferred from the DNA. The table for this sample lists 200,000 to 250,000 clones; approximately 87% of them were counted only once. Of the sample, approximately 3.3% falls within the top ten clones.

The rearrangement joined TRBV6-5 to TRBJ1-4; the D gene is possibly TRBD1, with 5 bases matching. Material: PBMCs or T cells enriched from blood (not recorded which). The source of this sequence is a woman between 50 and 59 years old in a cohort exposed to, infected with or recovered from COVID-19 (not recorded which). The DNA sequence reads TGTGCCAGCAGGCCAGGGTTCGAAAATGAAAAACTGTTTTTT. It encodes CASRPGFENEKLFF.